Shown below are 31 T cell receptor beta chains from a single sample sequenced in a study of technical replicates of blood from a few donors. Here immunoSEQ multiplex PCR was the method, and the copy in TCRdb shows in-frame clones only, minus some. The table includes approximately 95,000 clones, approximately 95% detected once. The sequencing sample was made of T cells isolated from PBMCs. These receptors were collected from a human donor in good health.

The J gene is TRBJ2-5, the V gene TRBV5-1, with TRBD2 matching 7 bases. V lost 2 bases and J lost 5; bases outside the gene matches: 12. The V gene's germline CDR1 is SGHRS and CDR2 YFSETQ. This CDR3 region has 16 residues. CDR3 amino acids: CASSLGGGSSWETQYF. The DNA for the CDR3 is TGCGCCAGCAGCTTAGGCGGGGGATCTTCGTGGGAGACCCAGTACTTC.

J is TRBJ1-5 and V is TRBV19; D is ambiguous. Germline-derived CDR1 and CDR2 are LNHDA and SQIVND (reference sequence). Trimming took 4 bases from V and 2 from J, leaving 6 bases between them. The CDR3 spans 13 residues. In DNA form, the CDR3 reads TGTGCCAGTAGTACTACAGGCAATCAGCCCCAGCATTTT. This sequence encodes CASSTTGNQPQHF.

The rearrangement joins TRBV4-1 to TRBJ2-3, with TRBD2 matching 11 bases. This CDR3 has 15 residues. V was pared by 6 bases and J by 2 bases, with 4 bases of the junction left unmatched. Germline loops: CDR1 MGHRA, CDR2 YSYEKL. In DNA, the CDR3 is TGCGCCAGCAGGGCACTAGCGGGAGCCACAGATACGCAGTATTTT. It translates to CASRALAGATDTQYF.

The V and J genes are TRBV5-1 and TRBJ1-2; 7 nucleotides agree with TRBD1. The germline CDR1 and CDR2 sequences are SGHRS and YFSETQ. This CDR3 comprises 13 residues. The J segment lost 6 bases and the V segment lost 4 bases, leaving 6 bases of the junction unmatched. The CDR3 here is CASSITGQDGYTF. CDR3 sequence (DNA): TGCGCCAGCAGCATAACCGGACAGGATGGCTACACCTTC.

The chain couples TRBV11-2 to TRBJ1-2; D perhaps matches TRBD1 (6 bases). Trimming took off 1 base at V and 4 bases at J, with 13 bases between the two ends. Germline V gives CDR1 SGHAT, CDR2 FQNNGV. The CDR3 runs to 15 residues. The CDR3 DNA sequence: TGTGCCAGCAGCTTAGTAACAGGACAGCCCTATGGCTACACCTTC. The encoded protein is CASSLVTGQPYGYTF.

This rearrangement joins TRBV10-3 to TRBJ2-6; TRBD2 is a possible D gene (6 bases). Per germline, CDR1 ENHRY and CDR2 SYGVKD. V was shortened by 10 bases and J by 0 bases, with 16 bases between the two germline ends. CDR3 length: 16 residues. CDR3: CATKTRADSGANVLTF. CDR3 nucleotides: TGTGCCACCAAGACTAGAGCAGACTCTGGGGCCAACGTCCTGACTTTC.

The chain uses TRBV10-3 and TRBJ1-5, with 12 bases fitting TRBD1. This CDR3 is 17 amino acids long. Trimming took 6 bases from V and 0 from J; bases not matched to a gene: 6. CDR1 is ENHRY and CDR2 is SYGVKD in the germline V gene. For the CDR3, the DNA is TGTGCCATCAGGGGGACAGGGGGCGATAATAGCAATCAGCCCCAGCATTTT. Residues: CAIRGTGGDNSNQPQHF.

A single count supports this clone. The genes are TRBV4-3 and TRBJ2-1, with 9 bases aligning to TRBD2. The CDR3 has 13 amino acids. Germline loops: CDR1 LGHNA, CDR2 YSLEER. The trim removed 1 base at V and 9 bases at J, leaving 1 base unmatched. In DNA form, the CDR3 reads TGCGCCAGCAGCCAAGGCGGGAGGGGTGAGCAGTTCTTC. Amino acids: CASSQGGRGEQFF.

The rearrangement uses TRBV6-1 and TRBJ2-1; D ambiguous. CDR1 is MNHNS, CDR2 SASEGT, per germline. This CDR3 has 14 residues. Trimming removed 3 bases from V and 0 bases from J, with 6 bases in between. The CDR3 reads CASSDGSSYNEQFF. DNA for the CDR3: TGTGCCAGCAGTGATGGTAGCTCCTACAATGAGCAGTTCTTC.

The chain links TRBV19 to TRBJ1-3; 7 bases map to TRBD1. The CDR3 length is 16 residues. Germline CDR1 reads LNHDA; CDR2 reads SQIVND (reference sequence). Trimming removed 4 bases from V and 1 base from J; junction bases left unmatched: 7. The CDR3 coding sequence is TGTGCCAGTAGTACGACAGGGTACGGGTCTGGAAACACCATATATTTT. Its translation is CASSTTGYGSGNTIYF.

The rearrangement joins TRBV10-3 to TRBJ1-1; 9 bases are a match to TRBD1. Germline CDR1 and CDR2: ENHRY and SYGVKD. J lost 5 bases, V lost 4 bases, and 8 bases had no gene match. The CDR3 has 15 amino acids. The CDR3 DNA reads TGTGCCATCAGTGGGTTACAGGGGGCAGGTACTGAAGCTTTCTTT. This encodes CAISGLQGAGTEAFF.

The genes are TRBV5-1 and TRBJ2-3; TRBD2 matches at 16 bases. J was trimmed by 12 bases and V by 5 bases; bases with no gene match: 12. The germline gives CDR1 SGHRS, CDR2 YFSETQ. The CDR3 covers 16 residues. This CDR3 is CASRDTGTSGRAPQYF. The CDR3 DNA sequence: TGCGCCAGCAGGGATACCGGGACTAGCGGGAGGGCCCCTCAGTATTTT.

The chain uses TRBV6-1 and TRBJ1-1; TRBD1 matches at 8 bases. Germline V gene lookup returns CDR1 MNHNS and CDR2 SASEGT. This CDR3 has 14 amino acids. The junction had 8 bases not matched to a gene; V was cut back by 4 bases and J by 7 bases. CDR3 in amino acids: CASSVIRDRGEAFF. CDR3 nucleotides: TGTGCCAGCAGTGTTATAAGAGACAGGGGTGAAGCTTTCTTT.

The chain couples TRBV7-9 to TRBJ1-2; no clear D gene. Looked up from germline, CDR1 is SEHNR and CDR2 is FQNEAQ (reference sequence). The V end lost 1 base, the J end lost 0 bases, and 9 bases lay between the germline ends. This CDR3 region has 15 residues. The CDR3 region has the DNA TGTGCCAGCAGCTTAGTCACAGCAGCTAACTATGGCTACACCTTC. This sequence encodes CASSLVTAANYGYTF.

The V and J genes are TRBV15 and TRBJ1-5; no definite D call. CDR3 length: 15 residues. Trimming cost V 6 bases and J 0 bases, with 12 bases left between them. Germline loops: CDR1 LNHNV, CDR2 YYDKDF (reference sequence). CDR3 sequence: CATSFPTGSNQPQHF. CDR3 DNA sequence: TGTGCCACCAGTTTTCCGACGGGTAGCAATCAGCCCCAGCATTTT.

The CDR3 is CASSLGSGVTYEQYF. The DNA for the CDR3 is TGTGCCAGCAGTTTAGGCTCAGGGGTTACCTACGAGCAGTACTTC. The rearrangement links TRBV27 to TRBJ2-7; D may be TRBD1 (6 bases). With 2 bases removed from V and 2 bases from J, the gap between germline ends came to 13 bases. This CDR3 is built from 15 residues. CDR1 is MNHEY, CDR2 SMNVEV, per germline (reference sequence).

This chain connects TRBV19 to TRBJ1-1; 8 nucleotides align to TRBD1. Germline lookup yields CDR1 LNHDA and CDR2 SQIVND (reference sequence). Trimming at V came to 5 bases and at J to 10 bases, leaving 15 bases not matched to a gene. This CDR3 has 15 residues. CDR3 sequence: CASSSRTGTWIRAFF. As DNA, the CDR3 is TGTGCCAGTAGTTCCCGGACAGGGACCTGGATTAGAGCTTTCTTT. Supplemented by reference TRBV19 and TRBJ1-1, the full variable domain reads DGGITQSPKYLFRKEGQNVTLSCEQNLNHDAMYWYRQDPGQGLRLIYYSQIVNDFQKGDIAEGYSVSREKKESFPLTVTSAQKNPTAFYLCASSSRTGTWIRAFFGQGTRLTVV.

The gene calls are TRBV15 and TRBJ2-7, with TRBD2 identical over 11 bases. The CDR3 totals 16 residues. Germline V gene data show CDR1 as LNHNV and CDR2 as YYDKDF (reference sequence). The V and J ends lost 2 bases and 8 bases, in that order; junction bases with no gene match: 11. CDR3 coding DNA: TGTGCCACCAGCAGAAGGTCCGGGACTAGCGGTTATAAGCAGTACTTC. Protein: CATSRRSGTSGYKQYF.

The chain recombines TRBV25-1 with TRBJ1-3; TRBD1 is a possible D gene (6 bases). The ends were cut back, 2 bases at V and 5 bases at J, with 10 bases in the middle. The germline gives CDR1 MGHDK, CDR2 SYGVNS. The CDR3 totals 14 residues. DNA of the CDR3: TGTGCCAGCAGTGAAGGACAGAATCGAAACACCATATATTTT. Encoded protein: CASSEGQNRNTIYF. Using reference TRBV25-1 and TRBJ1-3 for the parts outside the CDR3, the full variable domain is EADIYQTPRYLVIGTGKKITLECSQTMGHDKMYWYQQDPGMELHLIHYSYGVNSTEKGDLSSESTVSRIRTEHFPLTLESARPSHTSQYLCASSEGQNRNTIYFGEGSWLTVV.

V usage is TRBV7-9 and J usage is TRBJ2-7, with 7 bases aligning to TRBD2. The germline CDR1 and CDR2 sequences are SEHNR and FQNEAQ (reference sequence). The J segment lost 3 bases and the V segment lost 7 bases, leaving 3 bases of the junction unmatched. This CDR3 has 12 amino acids. The CDR3 reads CASIGGSYEQYF. DNA of the CDR3: TGTGCCAGCATAGGCGGGAGCTACGAGCAGTACTTC.

This sequence joins TRBV6-1 and TRBJ1-2; D is perhaps TRBD1 (5 bases). This CDR3 has 12 amino acids. The ends were cut back, 11 bases at V and 3 bases at J, with 13 bases in the middle. Germline V gene lookup returns CDR1 MNHNS and CDR2 SASEGT. The DNA for the CDR3 is TGTGCCGGGGGGGACGGGGACTATGGCTACACCTTC. Translation: CAGGDGDYGYTF.

The rearrangement uses TRBV15 and TRBJ2-7, with 12 bases that match TRBD2. The CDR3 is made up of 17 amino acids. Per germline, CDR1 LNHNV and CDR2 YYDKDF (reference sequence). The V and J ends lost 5 bases and 7 bases, in that order; junction bases with no gene match: 15. The CDR3 reads CATSLLFPGLAGIEQYF. In DNA form, the CDR3 reads TGTGCCACCAGCCTATTGTTCCCGGGACTAGCGGGTATTGAGCAGTACTTC.

The V call is TRBV5-4, the J call TRBJ2-3; 8 bases line up with TRBD1. This CDR3 spans 16 amino acids. Trimming at V came to 0 bases and at J to 6 bases, leaving 9 bases not matched to a gene. CDR1 is SGHNT, CDR2 YYREEE, per germline (reference sequence). The CDR3 DNA follows: TGTGCCAGCAGCTTGGCGTTGGACAGGGATTCGGATACGCAGTATTTT. Protein sequence: CASSLALDRDSDTQYF.

This clone was seen a few times. The chain uses TRBV9 and TRBJ2-3; a possible D gene is TRBD2 (6 bases). Germline loops: CDR1 SGDLS, CDR2 YYNGEE. This CDR3 has 14 amino acids. Trimming pared 4 bases from V and 5 bases from J, leaving 14 bases between. CDR3 region: CASSPRAGGDTQYF. In DNA form, the CDR3 reads TGTGCCAGCAGCCCTCGAGCGGGCGGAGATACGCAGTATTTT. The full variable domain, in which reference TRBV9 and TRBJ2-3 provide the parts outside the CDR3, is DSGVTQTPKHLITATGQRVTLRCSPRSGDLSVYWYQQSLDQGLQFLIQYYNGEERAKGNILERFSAQQFPDLHSELNLSSLELGDSALYFCASSPRAGGDTQYFGPGTRLTVL.

This rearrangement joins TRBV9 to TRBJ2-7; maybe TRBD2 (5 bases). This CDR3 spans 15 amino acids. Trimming shortened V by 5 bases and J by 6 bases, and 21 bases separated the two germline ends. Germline lookup yields CDR1 SGDLS and CDR2 YYNGEE. The CDR3 sequence is CASSGSASGIAEQYF. The CDR3 region has the DNA TGTGCCAGCAGTGGGAGTGCCAGCGGAATCGCCGAGCAGTACTTC.

The chain's CDR3 is CASSIGTGNTGELFF. CDR3 nucleotides: TGTGCCAGTAGTATAGGGACAGGGAACACCGGGGAGCTGTTTTTT. The chain recombines TRBV19 with TRBJ2-2; TRBD1 aligns across 7 bases. The CDR3 sequence is 15 residues long. Trimming removed 1 base from V and 1 base from J; junction bases left unmatched: 0. Germline V gene data show CDR1 as LNHDA and CDR2 as SQIVND (reference sequence).

The chain has TRBV30 and TRBJ1-3; D remains ambiguous. The V gene lost 4 bases and the J gene lost 0 bases, with 7 bases spanning the gap. The germline gives CDR1 GTSNPN, CDR2 SVGIG (reference sequence). The CDR3 length is 13 residues. The CDR3 loop is CAWNGDSGNTIYF. The CDR3 DNA is TGTGCCTGGAACGGGGACTCTGGAAACACCATATATTTT. Supplemented by reference TRBV30 and TRBJ1-3, the full variable domain reads SQTIHQWPATLVQPVGSPLSLECTVEGTSNPNLYWYRQAAGRGLQLLFYSVGIGQISSEVPQNLSASRPQDRQFILSSKKLLLSDSGFYLCAWNGDSGNTIYFGEGSWLTVV.

This sequence joins TRBV28 and TRBJ2-7, with TRBD2 as a possible D gene (5 bases). The V gene's germline CDR1 is MDHEN and CDR2 SYDVKM. V lost 4 bases and J 3 bases, leaving 16 bases between the germline ends. This CDR3 contains 15 residues. Written as DNA, the CDR3 is TGTGCCAGCAGTTCGAGGGCAGCCGGGAACTACGAGCAGTACTTC. The encoded protein is CASSSRAAGNYEQYF.

V gene TRBV4-1 combines with J gene TRBJ1-2; 7 nucleotides align to TRBD1. This CDR3 spans 16 amino acids. Germline V CDR1 and CDR2: MGHRA, YSYEKL. V trimming: 4 bases; J trimming: 7 bases; junction bases outside the gene matches: 15. The CDR3 loop reads CASSLTWDSPWGGYTF. For the CDR3, the DNA is TGCGCCAGCAGCCTAACTTGGGACAGCCCCTGGGGTGGCTACACCTTC.

The gene calls are TRBV11-3 and TRBJ2-7, with TRBD1 matching over 7 bases. The CDR3 is made up of 17 amino acids. Germline lookup yields CDR1 SGHNT and CDR2 YENEEA. The V gene end was trimmed by 5 bases and the J gene end by 5 bases; junction bases not matched to a gene: 18. The chain's CDR3 is CASSPEDEGAVRDEQYF. The CDR3 DNA sequence: TGTGCCAGCAGCCCAGAGGACGAGGGGGCGGTAAGGGACGAGCAGTACTTC.

The chain links TRBV2 to TRBJ2-5; tentative D call: TRBD2 (7 bases). V lost 8 bases to trimming and J lost 7 bases, with 20 bases between them. CDR1 and CDR2 (germline): SNHLY, FYNNEI. The length of the CDR3 is 14 residues. The CDR3 nucleotides are TGTGCCAGCGGGGGCCGGGAGGCTTTGGCGACCCAGTACTTC. Its translation is CASGGREALATQYF.